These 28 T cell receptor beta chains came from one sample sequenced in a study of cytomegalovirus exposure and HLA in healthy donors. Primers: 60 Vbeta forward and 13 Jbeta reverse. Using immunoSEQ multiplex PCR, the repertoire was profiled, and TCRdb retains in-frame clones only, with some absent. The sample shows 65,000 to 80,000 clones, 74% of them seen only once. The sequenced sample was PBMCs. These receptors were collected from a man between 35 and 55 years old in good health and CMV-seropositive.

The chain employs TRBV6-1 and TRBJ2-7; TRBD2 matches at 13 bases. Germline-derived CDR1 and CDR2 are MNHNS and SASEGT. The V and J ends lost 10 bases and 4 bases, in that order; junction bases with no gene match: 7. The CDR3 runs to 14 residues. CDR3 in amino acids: CATPGLAGSYEQYF. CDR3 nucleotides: TGTGCCACCCCGGGACTAGCGGGGTCTTACGAGCAGTACTTC.

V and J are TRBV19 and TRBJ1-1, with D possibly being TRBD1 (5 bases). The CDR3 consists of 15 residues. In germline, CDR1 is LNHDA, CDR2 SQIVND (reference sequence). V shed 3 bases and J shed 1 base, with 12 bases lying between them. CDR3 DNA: TGTGCCAGTAGTATGGGGCCAGCTCGGAACACTGAAGCTTTCTTT. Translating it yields CASSMGPARNTEAFF.

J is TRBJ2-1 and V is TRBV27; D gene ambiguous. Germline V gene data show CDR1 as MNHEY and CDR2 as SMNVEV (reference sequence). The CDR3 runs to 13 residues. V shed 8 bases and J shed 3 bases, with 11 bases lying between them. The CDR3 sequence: CASGAGSYNEQFF. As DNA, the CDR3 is TGTGCCAGCGGTGCAGGCAGCTACAATGAGCAGTTCTTC.

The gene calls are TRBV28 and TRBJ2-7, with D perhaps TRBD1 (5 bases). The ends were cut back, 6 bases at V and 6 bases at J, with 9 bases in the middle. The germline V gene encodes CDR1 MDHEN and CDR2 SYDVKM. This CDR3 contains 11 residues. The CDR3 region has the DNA TGTGCCAGCAGCATTACAGGCGAGCAGTACTTC. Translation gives CASSITGEQYF. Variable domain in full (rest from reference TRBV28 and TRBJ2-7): DVKVTQSSRYLVKRTGEKVFLECVQDMDHENMFWYRQDPGLGLRLIYFSYDVKMKEKGDIPEGYSVSREKKERFSLILESASTNQTSMYLCASSITGEQYFGPGTRLTVT.

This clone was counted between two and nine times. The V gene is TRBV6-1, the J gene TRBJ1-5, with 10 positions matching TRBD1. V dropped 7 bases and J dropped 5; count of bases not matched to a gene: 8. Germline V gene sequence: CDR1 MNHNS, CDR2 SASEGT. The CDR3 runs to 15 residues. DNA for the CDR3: TGTGCCAGCATCCTTACCGGGACAGGGGATCAGCCCCAGCATTTT. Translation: CASILTGTGDQPQHF.

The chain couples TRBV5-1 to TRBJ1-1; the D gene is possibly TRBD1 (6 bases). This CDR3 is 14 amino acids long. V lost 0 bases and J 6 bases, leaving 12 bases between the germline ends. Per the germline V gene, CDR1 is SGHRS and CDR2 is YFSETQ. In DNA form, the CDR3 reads TGCGCCAGCAGCTTGGTAGGGGGATTCGCTGAAGCTTTCTTT. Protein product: CASSLVGGFAEAFF.

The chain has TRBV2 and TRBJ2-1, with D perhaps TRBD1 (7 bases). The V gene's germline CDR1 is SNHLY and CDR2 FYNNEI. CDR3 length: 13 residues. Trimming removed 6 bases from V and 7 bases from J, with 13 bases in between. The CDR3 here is CASSAQGGNEQFF. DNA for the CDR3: TGTGCCAGCAGCGCCCAGGGGGGTAATGAGCAGTTCTTC. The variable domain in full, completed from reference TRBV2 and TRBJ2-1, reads EPEVTQTPSHQVTQMGQEVILRCVPISNHLYFYWYRQILGQKVEFLVSFYNNEISEKSEIFDDQFSVERPDGSNFTLKIRSTKLEDSAMYFCASSAQGGNEQFFGPGTRLTVL.

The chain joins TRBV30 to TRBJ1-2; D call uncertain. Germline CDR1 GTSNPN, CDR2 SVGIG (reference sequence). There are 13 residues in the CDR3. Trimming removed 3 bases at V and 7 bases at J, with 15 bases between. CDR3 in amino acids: CAWSPDLPLGYTF. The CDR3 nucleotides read TGTGCCTGGAGCCCTGACTTACCACTTGGCTACACCTTC.

CDR3 DNA: TGTGCCAGCAGCTATAGCGAGGTCTACTACTCACACCAAACCACGGACACCGGGGAGCTGTTTTTT. Protein product: CASSYSEVYYSHQTTDTGELFF. This chain connects TRBV7-6 to TRBJ2-2; tentatively, D is TRBD2 (5 bases). CDR3 length: 22 amino acids. The germline V gene encodes CDR1 SGHVS and CDR2 FNYEAQ. Trimming removed 4 bases at V and 3 bases at J, with 33 bases between.

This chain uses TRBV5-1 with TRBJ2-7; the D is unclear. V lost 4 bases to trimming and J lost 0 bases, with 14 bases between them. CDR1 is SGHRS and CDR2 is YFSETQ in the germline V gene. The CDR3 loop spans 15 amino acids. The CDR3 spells CASSLAPGDSYEQYF. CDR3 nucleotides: TGCGCCAGCAGCCTCGCCCCAGGTGACTCCTACGAGCAGTACTTC.

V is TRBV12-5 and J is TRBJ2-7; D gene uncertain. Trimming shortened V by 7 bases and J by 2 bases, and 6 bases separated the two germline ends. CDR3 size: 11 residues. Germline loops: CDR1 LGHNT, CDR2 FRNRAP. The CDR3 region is CASATAYEQYF. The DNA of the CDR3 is TGTGCTAGTGCTACTGCCTACGAGCAGTACTTC.

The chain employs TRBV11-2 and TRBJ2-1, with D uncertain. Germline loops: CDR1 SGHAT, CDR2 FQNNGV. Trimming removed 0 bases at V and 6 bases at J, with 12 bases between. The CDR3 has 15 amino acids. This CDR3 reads CASSLDLGDSNEQFF. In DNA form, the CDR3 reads TGTGCCAGCAGCTTAGATTTGGGTGACTCCAATGAGCAGTTCTTC. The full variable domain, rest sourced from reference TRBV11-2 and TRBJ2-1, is EAGVAQSPRYKIIEKRQSVAFWCNPISGHATLYWYQQILGQGPKLLIQFQNNGVVDDSQLPKDRFSAERLKGVDSTLKIQPAKLEDSAVYLCASSLDLGDSNEQFFGPGTRLTVL.

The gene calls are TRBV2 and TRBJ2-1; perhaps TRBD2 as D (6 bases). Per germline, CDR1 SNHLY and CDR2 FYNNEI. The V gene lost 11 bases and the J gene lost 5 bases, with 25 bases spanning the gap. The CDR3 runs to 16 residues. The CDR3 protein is CAGGDGGSLGHNEQFF. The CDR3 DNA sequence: TGTGCCGGTGGGGATGGGGGGTCCCTGGGACACAATGAGCAGTTCTTC.

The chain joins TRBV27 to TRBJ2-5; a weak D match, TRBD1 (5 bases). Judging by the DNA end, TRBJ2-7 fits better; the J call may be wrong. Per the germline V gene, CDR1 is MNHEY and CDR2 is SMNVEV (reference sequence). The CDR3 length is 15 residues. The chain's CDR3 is CASSGPLKGAYEQYF. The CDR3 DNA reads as TGTGCCAGCAGTGGGCCCCTAAAAGGGGCCTACGAGCAGTACTTC.

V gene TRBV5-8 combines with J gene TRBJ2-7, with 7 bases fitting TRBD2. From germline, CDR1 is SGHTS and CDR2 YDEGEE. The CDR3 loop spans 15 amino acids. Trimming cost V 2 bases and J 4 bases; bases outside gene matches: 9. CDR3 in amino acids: CASSFNGRGGYEQYF. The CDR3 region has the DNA TGTGCCAGCAGCTTTAACGGAAGGGGAGGGTACGAGCAGTACTTC.

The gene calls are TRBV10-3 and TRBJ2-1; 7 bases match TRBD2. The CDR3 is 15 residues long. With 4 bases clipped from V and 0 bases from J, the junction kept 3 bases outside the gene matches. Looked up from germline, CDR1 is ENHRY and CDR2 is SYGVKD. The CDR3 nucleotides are TGTGCCATCAGTGGGCTAGCGGACTCCTACAATGAGCAGTTCTTC. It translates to CAISGLADSYNEQFF.

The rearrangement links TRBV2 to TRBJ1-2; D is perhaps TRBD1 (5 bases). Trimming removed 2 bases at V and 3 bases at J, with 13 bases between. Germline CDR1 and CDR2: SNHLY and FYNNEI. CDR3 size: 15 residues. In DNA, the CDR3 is TGTGCCAGCAGTGAAATGGGCAGGGCTGACTATGGCTACACCTTC. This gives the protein CASSEMGRADYGYTF.

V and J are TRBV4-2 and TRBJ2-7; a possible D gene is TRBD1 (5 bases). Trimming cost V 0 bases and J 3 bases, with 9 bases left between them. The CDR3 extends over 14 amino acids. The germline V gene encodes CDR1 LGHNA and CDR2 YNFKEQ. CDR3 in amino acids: CASSQEARVYEQYF. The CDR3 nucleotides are TGTGCCAGCAGCCAAGAAGCCAGGGTCTACGAGCAGTACTTC.

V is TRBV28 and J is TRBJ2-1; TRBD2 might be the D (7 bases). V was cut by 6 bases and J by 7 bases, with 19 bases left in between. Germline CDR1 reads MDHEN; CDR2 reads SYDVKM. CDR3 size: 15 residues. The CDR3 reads CASRTGGAGGNEQFF. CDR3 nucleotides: TGTGCCAGCAGAACTGGGGGGGCCGGGGGAAATGAGCAGTTCTTC.

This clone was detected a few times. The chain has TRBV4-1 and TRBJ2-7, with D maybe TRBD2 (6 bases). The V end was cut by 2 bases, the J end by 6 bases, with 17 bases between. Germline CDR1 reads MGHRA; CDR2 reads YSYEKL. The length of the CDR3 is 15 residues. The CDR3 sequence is CASSQLNGGKGEQYF. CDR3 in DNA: TGCGCCAGCAGCCAATTAAACGGGGGAAAGGGCGAGCAGTACTTC.

The CDR3 bases are TGTGCCAGCAATGGAGAAGGCTACACCTTC. Protein product: CASNGEGYTF. The chain carries TRBV28 and TRBJ1-2; D is ambiguous. The germline V and J ends were trimmed by 7 bases and 8 bases, with 8 bases remaining between them. This CDR3 is built from 10 residues. Germline V gene lookup returns CDR1 MDHEN and CDR2 SYDVKM.

The CDR3 here is CASSFRDISTDTQYF. DNA of the CDR3: TGCGCCAGCAGCTTCCGGGACATTAGCACAGATACGCAGTATTTT. The chain has TRBV5-1 and TRBJ2-3; possibly TRBD1 for D (6 bases). Germline V gene data show CDR1 as SGHRS and CDR2 as YFSETQ. There are 15 residues in the CDR3. Trimming shortened V by 2 bases and J by 0 bases, and 10 bases separated the two germline ends.

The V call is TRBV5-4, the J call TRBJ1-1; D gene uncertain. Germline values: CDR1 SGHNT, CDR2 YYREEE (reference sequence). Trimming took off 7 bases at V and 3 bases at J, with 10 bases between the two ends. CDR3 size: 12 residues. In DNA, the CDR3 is TGTGCCAGCCTTCGGGAGGACACTGAAGCTTTCTTT. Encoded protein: CASLREDTEAFF.

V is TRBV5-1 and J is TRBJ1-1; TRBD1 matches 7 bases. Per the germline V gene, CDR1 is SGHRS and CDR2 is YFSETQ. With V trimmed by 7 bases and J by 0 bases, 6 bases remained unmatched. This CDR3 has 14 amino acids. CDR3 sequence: CASVRDSMNTEAFF. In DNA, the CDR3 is TGCGCCAGCGTCCGGGACAGCATGAACACTGAAGCTTTCTTT.

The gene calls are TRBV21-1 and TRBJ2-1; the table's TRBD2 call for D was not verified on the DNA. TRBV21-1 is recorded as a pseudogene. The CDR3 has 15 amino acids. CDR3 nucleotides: TGTGCCAGCAGCAAAGGCGTAGCGGGCTACAATGAGCAGTTCTTC. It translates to CASSKGVAGYNEQFF.

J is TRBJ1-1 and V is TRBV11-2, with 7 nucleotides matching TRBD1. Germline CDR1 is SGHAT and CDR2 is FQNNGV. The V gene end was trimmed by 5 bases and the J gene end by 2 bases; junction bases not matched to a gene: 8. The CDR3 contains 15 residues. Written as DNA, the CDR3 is TGTGCCAGCAGCGCCCCCGGGACAGCAAACACTGAAGCTTTCTTT. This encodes CASSAPGTANTEAFF.

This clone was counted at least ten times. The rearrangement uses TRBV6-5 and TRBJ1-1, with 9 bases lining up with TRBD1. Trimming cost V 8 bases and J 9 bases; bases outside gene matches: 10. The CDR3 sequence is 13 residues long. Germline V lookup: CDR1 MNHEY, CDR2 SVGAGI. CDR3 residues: CASQPPGQGQAFF. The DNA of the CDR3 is TGTGCCAGCCAGCCCCCGGGACAGGGCCAAGCTTTCTTT.

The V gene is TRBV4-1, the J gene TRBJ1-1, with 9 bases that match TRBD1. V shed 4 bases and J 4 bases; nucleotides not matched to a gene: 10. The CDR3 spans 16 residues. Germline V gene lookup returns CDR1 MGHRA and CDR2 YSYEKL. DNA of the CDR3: TGCGCCAGCAGCCGGACGGGACAGGGATCGGGCACTGAAGCTTTCTTT. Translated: CASSRTGQGSGTEAFF.